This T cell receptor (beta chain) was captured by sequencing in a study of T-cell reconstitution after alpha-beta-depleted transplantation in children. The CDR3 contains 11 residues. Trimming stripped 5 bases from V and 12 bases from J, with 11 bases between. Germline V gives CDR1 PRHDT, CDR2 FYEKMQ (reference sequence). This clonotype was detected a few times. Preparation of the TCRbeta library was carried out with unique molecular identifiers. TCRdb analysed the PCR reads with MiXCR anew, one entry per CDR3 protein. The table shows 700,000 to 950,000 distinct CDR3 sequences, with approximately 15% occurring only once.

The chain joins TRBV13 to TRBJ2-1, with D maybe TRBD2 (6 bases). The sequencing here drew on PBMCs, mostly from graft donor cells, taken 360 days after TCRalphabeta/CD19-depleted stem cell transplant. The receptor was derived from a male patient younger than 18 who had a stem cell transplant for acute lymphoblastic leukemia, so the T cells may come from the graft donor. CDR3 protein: CASSAASVQFF. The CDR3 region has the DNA TGTGCCAGCAGCGCAGCTAGCGTGCAGTTCTTC.